In this sample, the clone carrying this T cell receptor (beta chain) turned up a few times. What it binds is not known. This record belongs to a study of CD8 T cells in ankylosing spondylitis. Notes on the study in general: A TCR beta motif of roughly 8 highly homologous variants appeared characteristic of ankylosing spondylitis blood. Reports say disease-linked clones showed up significantly more in matched ankylosing spondylitis synovial fluid.

TCRdb re-derived calls from the 5' RACE reads in MiXCR, one entry per CDR3 protein. The sample has 700,000 to 1,000,000 distinct CDR3 sequences, around 11% seen once. The V end lost 3 bases, the J end lost 2 bases, and 16 bases lay between the germline ends. The CDR3 contains 17 residues. Looked up from germline, CDR1 is SEHNR and CDR2 is FQNEAQ (reference sequence). Sequencing was done on a sample of blood, either unsorted or a sorted T cell fraction (not recorded which). The clonotype comes from a male donor with ankylosing spondylitis. The chain recombines TRBV7-9 with TRBJ1-4; the D is unclear. This CDR3 reads CASSFDADGWTNEKLFF. The CDR3 nucleotides are TGTGCCAGCAGCTTTGACGCGGACGGCTGGACTAATGAAAAACTGTTTTTT.